The 18 T cell receptor beta chains in this list originate from one sample, sequenced in a study of vaccination and CD4 T cells after COVID-19. Treatment: roughly 10-day PBMC culture with coronavirus spike peptide pools or control peptides (ViraFEST assay). The Oncomine TCR Beta short-read assay generated sequence data from the DNA of cultured CD4+ T cells. TCRdb analysed the PCR reads with MiXCR anew, one entry per CDR3 protein. Altogether 12,000 or so distinct CDR3 sequences are present, approximately 50% being singletons, with the ten largest covering less than 40%. The antigens for these receptors are not known. Sequences were obtained from CD4+ T cells from blood, cultured in vitro. These receptors were taken from a human donor who had recovered from COVID-19.

This chain connects TRBV7-9 to TRBJ1-6, with D unclear. Trimming shortened V by 1 base and J by 9 bases, and 10 bases separated the two germline ends. The CDR3 extends over 14 amino acids. CDR1 is SEHNR, CDR2 FQNEAQ, per germline (reference sequence). The CDR3 nucleotides are TGTGCCAGCAGCTTAGGGGGTGTAGCTTCACCCCTCCACTTT. Its protein product is CASSLGGVASPLHF.

This clonotype appeared a single time. The J gene is TRBJ2-5, the V gene TRBV5-1; possible D gene TRBD2, 6 bases. V was cut by 5 bases and J by 4 bases, with 15 bases left in between. Germline V gene sequence: CDR1 SGHRS, CDR2 YFSETQ. This CDR3 is 14 amino acids long. The CDR3 coding sequence is TGCGCCAGCAGAGTGGCCGGGAGTGTAGAGACCCAGTACTTC. This translates into CASRVAGSVETQYF. Supplemented by reference TRBV5-1 and TRBJ2-5, the full variable domain reads KAGVTQTPRYLIKTRGQQVTLSCSPISGHRSVSWYQQTPGQGLQFLFEYFSETQRNKGNFPGRFSGRQFSNSRSEMNVSTLELGDSALYLCASRVAGSVETQYFGPGTRLLVL.

The genes are TRBV6-5 and TRBJ2-7; no clear D gene. This CDR3 is 15 amino acids long. CDR1 and CDR2 (germline): MNHEY, SVGAGI. Trimming removed 0 bases at V and 2 bases at J, with 11 bases between. The CDR3 region is CASSYSAAPAYEQYF. Written as DNA, the CDR3 is TGTGCCAGCAGTTACTCGGCAGCCCCAGCCTACGAGCAGTACTTC.

This chain links TRBV10-3 with TRBJ1-2, with 7 bases identical to TRBD1. V lost 10 bases to trimming and J lost 8 bases; unmatched junction nucleotides: 16. The CDR3 loop spans 14 amino acids. CDR1 is ENHRY and CDR2 is SYGVKD in the germline V gene. The CDR3, as DNA: TGTGCCACCAAAAACAGGGGCGACGCGGAAGGCTACACCTTC. It specifies CATKNRGDAEGYTF.

The J gene is TRBJ2-5, the V gene TRBV19; tentatively, D is TRBD2 (5 bases). CDR1 LNHDA and CDR2 SQIVND come from the germline V gene (reference sequence). Trimming took 7 bases from V and 5 from J, leaving 17 bases between them. CDR3 length equals 14 residues. CDR3 sequence reads: CASTRTATTETQYF. DNA of the CDR3: TGTGCCAGTACCCGGACTGCCACGACGGAGACCCAGTACTTC.

A few counts support this clonotype. The chain joins TRBV7-8 to TRBJ2-3; 11 nucleotides agree with TRBD1. This CDR3 has 17 amino acids. Germline V gene data show CDR1 as SGHVS and CDR2 as FQNEAQ. The V and J ends lost 5 bases and 7 bases, in that order; junction bases with no gene match: 14. This CDR3 is CASSRGFRDRGGNTQYF. Here the CDR3 DNA reads TGTGCCAGCAGCCGAGGATTCCGGGACAGGGGGGGAAATACGCAGTATTTT.

The chain joins TRBV19 to TRBJ1-6; the D is unclear. The germline V gene has CDR1 LNHDA and CDR2 SQIVND (reference sequence). Trimming cost V 1 base and J 8 bases, with 9 bases left between them. The CDR3 has 14 residues. The CDR3: CASSIGGSDSPLHF. CDR3 bases: TGTGCCAGTAGTATAGGAGGCAGTGATTCACCCCTCCACTTT.

This clonotype occurred a few times. The V gene is TRBV6-1, the J gene TRBJ1-4; perhaps TRBD1 as D (6 bases). This CDR3 is built from 14 residues. The V and J ends lost 5 bases and 8 bases respectively, with 15 bases between them. The germline CDR1 and CDR2 sequences are MNHNS and SASEGT. CDR3 sequence reads: CASSRDTSEEKLFF. CDR3 DNA sequence: TGTGCCAGCAGTCGGGACACCTCAGAGGAAAAACTGTTTTTT.

The J gene is TRBJ2-7, the V gene TRBV14, with D hard to call. CDR1 and CDR2 (germline): SGHDN, FVKESK. Trimming stripped 2 bases from V and 0 bases from J, with 17 bases between. This CDR3 has 17 amino acids. CDR3 sequence: CASSQSPRASGSYEQYF. Here the CDR3 DNA reads TGTGCCAGCAGCCAAAGTCCACGGGCGTCGGGCTCCTACGAGCAGTACTTC.

The V gene is TRBV28, the J gene TRBJ2-5; 7 nucleotides match TRBD1. V was clipped by 7 bases and J by 1 base; unmatched bases: 6. This CDR3 has 14 residues. CDR1 and CDR2 from the germline V gene are MDHEN and SYDVKM. The DNA for the CDR3 is TGTGCCAGCAAGCGACAGGGCCTCCAAGAGACCCAGTACTTC. Translating gives CASKRQGLQETQYF.

The rearrangement links TRBV7-3 to TRBJ1-1, with a weak D call TRBD1 (5 bases). With 4 bases removed from V and 3 bases from J, the gap between germline ends came to 9 bases. CDR1 SGHTA and CDR2 FQGTGA come from the germline V gene. The CDR3 length is 13 residues. The CDR3 region has the DNA TGTGCCAGCAGCTCCCAGGGTGACACTGAAGCTTTCTTT. It specifies CASSSQGDTEAFF.

V is TRBV20-1 and J is TRBJ2-7, with 7 bases lining up with TRBD1. The CDR3 has 16 residues. The germline V gene encodes CDR1 DFQATT and CDR2 SNEGSKA (reference sequence). V lost 1 base to trimming and J lost 1 base; unmatched junction nucleotides: 10. CDR3 loop: CSARGDGDSSSYEQYF. The CDR3, as DNA: TGCAGTGCTAGAGGGGATGGGGACAGTTCTTCCTACGAGCAGTACTTC.

This clonotype has a handful of counts. The genes are TRBV6-5 and TRBJ1-1; no reliable D call. In germline, CDR1 is MNHEY, CDR2 SVGAGI. The V and J ends lost 4 bases and 5 bases respectively, with 11 bases between them. The CDR3 spans 13 residues. The CDR3 DNA reads TGTGCCAGCAGTTTGGAACGGGTTACTGAAGCTTTCTTT. Its protein product is CASSLERVTEAFF.

This clonotype was detected only a few times. The chain has TRBV24-1 and TRBJ2-5; 10 bases are shared with TRBD2. V was clipped by 6 bases and J by 5 bases; unmatched bases: 14. Germline V gene sequence: CDR1 KGHDR, CDR2 SFDVKD. The CDR3 runs 17 residues. The CDR3 reads CATSPRGQREGKETQYF. CDR3 sequence (DNA): TGTGCCACCAGTCCCCGGGGCCAGCGGGAGGGTAAGGAGACCCAGTACTTC.

In this sample, this clonotype turned up a few times. The chain joins TRBV6-1 to TRBJ1-1; D perhaps matches TRBD1 (6 bases). The germline CDR1 and CDR2 sequences are MNHNS and SASEGT. The CDR3 is 16 residues long. V lost 5 bases to trimming and J lost 0 bases, with 16 bases between them. CDR3 residues: CASSLPWGALNTEAFF. The CDR3 DNA reads TGTGCCAGCAGTCTCCCCTGGGGGGCCTTGAACACTGAAGCTTTCTTT.

This clonotype was picked up one time. V and J are TRBV7-2 and TRBJ2-7, with TRBD2 matching over 11 bases. CDR1 is SGHTA and CDR2 is FQGNSA in the germline V gene. The CDR3 contains 13 residues. V shed 5 bases, J shed 6 bases, and the junction held 3 bases outside the gene matches. The CDR3 sequence: CASSPGTSGEQYF. The CDR3 DNA reads as TGTGCCAGCAGCCCCGGGACTAGCGGCGAGCAGTACTTC.

This clonotype has just a few counts. The chain couples TRBV6-1 to TRBJ2-5; perhaps D is TRBD1 or TRBD2 (5 bases each). V lost 6 bases and J lost 2, with 13 bases in between. Germline-derived CDR1 and CDR2 are MNHNS and SASEGT. This CDR3 is built from 14 residues. CDR3 DNA sequence: TGTGCCAGCAGCCCCCCGGGACGACAAGAGACCCAGTACTTC. It codes for CASSPPGRQETQYF.

The chain combines TRBV9 with TRBJ1-5, with TRBD1 matching over 7 bases. The V segment lost 5 bases and the J segment 2 bases; nucleotides outside the gene matches: 7. This CDR3 spans 15 amino acids. The germline V gene encodes CDR1 SGDLS and CDR2 YYNGEE. CDR3 bases: TGTGCCAGCAGTTCGACAGGGAAGGGCAATCAGCCCCAGCATTTT. This codes for CASSSTGKGNQPQHF. The full variable domain, rest sourced from reference TRBV9 and TRBJ1-5, is DSGVTQTPKHLITATGQRVTLRCSPRSGDLSVYWYQQSLDQGLQFLIQYYNGEERAKGNILERFSAQQFPDLHSELNLSSLELGDSALYFCASSSTGKGNQPQHFGDGTRLSIL.